The 20 T cell receptor beta chains presented below share a single source sample, sequenced in a study of blood T cell repertoires in COVID-19. Generated by immunoSEQ multiplex PCR, the TCRdb table keeps only in-frame clones and is missing some. Altogether about 120,000 clones are present, about 74% being singletons, with the ten largest covering approximately 7.9%. Sequenced input: peripheral blood. The receptors originated from a human donor in a cohort sampled during active COVID-19.

CDR3 in amino acids: CASSDLSNPETQYF. In DNA form, the CDR3 reads TGTGCCAGCAGTGACCTATCGAACCCGGAGACCCAGTACTTC. This sequence joins TRBV25-1 and TRBJ2-5; D is unclear. Trimming stripped 3 bases from V and 5 bases from J, with 13 bases between. Germline-derived CDR1 and CDR2 are MGHDK and SYGVNS. The CDR3 is made up of 14 amino acids.

This chain links TRBV6-5 with TRBJ1-2; possibly TRBD1 for D (6 bases). The germline CDR1 and CDR2 sequences are MNHEY and SVGAGI. The length of the CDR3 is 14 residues. The V end was cut by 4 bases, the J end by 7 bases, with 16 bases between. The CDR3 reads CASSLTQGSGGYTF. The CDR3, as DNA: TGTGCCAGCAGTTTAACACAGGGATCTGGTGGCTACACCTTC.

This sequence joins TRBV9 and TRBJ1-1; weak D call: TRBD1 (5 bases). Germline V gene lookup returns CDR1 SGDLS and CDR2 YYNGEE. The CDR3 spans 15 residues. The V and J ends lost 0 bases and 0 bases respectively, with 9 bases between them. CDR3 sequence (DNA): TGTGCCAGCAGCGTAGCCCAGGGATTGAACACTGAAGCTTTCTTT. Translated, it gives CASSVAQGLNTEAFF.

J is TRBJ2-7 and V is TRBV11-3, with 7 nucleotides matching TRBD1. V was pared by 1 base and J by 6 bases, with 6 bases of the junction left unmatched. This CDR3 contains 14 residues. In germline, CDR1 is SGHNT, CDR2 YENEEA. The CDR3: CASSLGTGPSEQYF. CDR3 sequence (DNA): TGTGCCAGCAGCTTAGGGACAGGCCCCTCCGAGCAGTACTTC.

The rearrangement joins TRBV5-5 to TRBJ1-2, with D unresolved. Germline CDR1 reads SGHKS; CDR2 reads YYEKEE (reference sequence). This CDR3 has 15 residues. The V gene lost 4 bases and the J gene lost 8 bases, with 21 bases spanning the gap. The CDR3 here is CASSPEAPALRGYTF. DNA of the CDR3: TGTGCCAGCAGCCCGGAGGCGCCGGCTCTGAGGGGCTACACCTTC.

The chain is built from TRBV9 and TRBJ1-4; weak D call: TRBD1 (6 bases). This CDR3 has 15 amino acids. V lost 2 bases to trimming and J lost 4 bases, with 12 bases between them. The germline V gene encodes CDR1 SGDLS and CDR2 YYNGEE. CDR3 bases: TGTGCCAGCAGCGTCACTGGACAGTATAATGAAAAACTGTTTTTT. Translated, it gives CASSVTGQYNEKLFF. Together with reference TRBV9 and TRBJ1-4, the CDR3 gives the full variable domain: DSGVTQTPKHLITATGQRVTLRCSPRSGDLSVYWYQQSLDQGLQFLIQYYNGEERAKGNILERFSAQQFPDLHSELNLSSLELGDSALYFCASSVTGQYNEKLFFGSGTQLSVL.

This clone was picked up a small number of times. The chain is built from TRBV7-9 and TRBJ2-7; 7 bases match TRBD2. With 6 bases clipped from V and 5 bases from J, the junction kept 7 bases outside the gene matches. Germline V CDR1 and CDR2: SEHNR, FQNEAQ (reference sequence). This CDR3 spans 13 amino acids. Written as DNA, the CDR3 is TGTGCCAGCAGTCCCTCTGGGAGGGACGAGCAGTACTTC. Protein: CASSPSGRDEQYF.

V is TRBV9 and J is TRBJ2-7; TRBD2 matches at 9 bases. The V and J ends lost 4 bases and 3 bases, in that order; junction bases with no gene match: 8. Looked up from germline, CDR1 is SGDLS and CDR2 is YYNGEE. CDR3 length: 15 amino acids. The CDR3 DNA is TGTGCCAGCAGCCCAGTAGCGGGGGCCGGCTACGAGCAGTACTTC. Protein: CASSPVAGAGYEQYF.

V is TRBV5-1 and J is TRBJ2-7; perhaps TRBD1 as D (6 bases). In germline, CDR1 is SGHRS, CDR2 YFSETQ. The CDR3 spans 13 residues. V was trimmed by 4 bases and J by 3 bases, leaving 11 bases between them. CDR3 protein: CASSVDSGYEQYF. The CDR3 coding sequence is TGCGCCAGCAGCGTGGACAGCGGCTACGAGCAGTACTTC.

The gene calls are TRBV15 and TRBJ1-4; possible D gene TRBD1, 6 bases. This CDR3 has 17 residues. CDR1 and CDR2 (germline): LNHNV, YYDKDF (reference sequence). With 6 bases removed from V and 4 bases from J, the gap between germline ends came to 21 bases. The CDR3, as DNA: TGTGCCACCAGACTAGCCCCCGGGGGGCTTGTTAATGAAAAACTGTTTTTT. Encoded protein: CATRLAPGGLVNEKLFF.

The chain employs TRBV3-1 (or the pseudogene TRBV3-2) and TRBJ2-7, with TRBD2 identical over 8 bases. The J call may be incorrect, as the DNA end agrees better with TRBJ2-5. This CDR3 region has 13 residues. From germline, CDR1 is LGHDT and CDR2 YNNKEL (reference sequence). DNA of the CDR3: TGTGCCAGCAGCCCGGGGGGGCAAGAGACCCAGTACTTC. It yields the protein CASSPGGQETQYF.

This clone was counted between two and nine times. The chain uses TRBV6-6 and TRBJ2-7; D call uncertain. Per germline, CDR1 MNHNY and CDR2 SVGAGI (reference sequence). This CDR3 spans 13 amino acids. V was shortened by 3 bases and J by 2 bases, with 8 bases between the two germline ends. The CDR3 protein is CASSYRHTYEQYF. CDR3 in DNA: TGTGCCAGCAGTTATAGACATACCTACGAGCAGTACTTC.

The rearrangement joins TRBV7-6 to TRBJ2-6; 12 bases map to TRBD1. The CDR3 is 19 amino acids. Trimming took 0 bases from V and 1 from J; bases not matched to a gene: 4. Germline CDR1 is SGHVS and CDR2 is FNYEAQ. CDR3 DNA: TGTGCCAGCAGCTTAGCGAAGGGACAGGGGGCATCTGGGGCCAACGTCCTGACTTTC. It yields the protein CASSLAKGQGASGANVLTF.

The genes are TRBV21-1 and TRBJ1-5; TRBD1 was called by the table and not checked on the DNA. TRBV21-1 is given as a pseudogene. This CDR3 spans 15 amino acids. CDR3 sequence: CASSKDRGGDQPQHF. In DNA form, the CDR3 reads TGTGCCAGCAGCAAAGACAGGGGGGGGGATCAGCCCCAGCATTTT.

This chain uses TRBV6-5 with TRBJ1-2; 7 bases are a match to TRBD1. CDR1 is MNHEY, CDR2 SVGAGI, per germline. With V trimmed by 7 bases and J by 8 bases, 13 bases remained unmatched. The CDR3 length is 14 residues. Here the CDR3 reads CASTSRLGGHGYTF. For the CDR3, the DNA is TGTGCCAGCACCTCCCGCCTAGGGGGCCACGGCTACACCTTC.

The chain links TRBV27 to TRBJ2-7, with a tentative D call TRBD2 (6 bases). This CDR3 has 14 amino acids. Trimming pared 8 bases from V and 1 base from J, leaving 15 bases between. The V gene's germline CDR1 is MNHEY and CDR2 SMNVEV (reference sequence). The CDR3 DNA reads TGTGCCAGCGCTCTAGCGAGGGGATCCTACGAGCAGTACTTC. Translated, it gives CASALARGSYEQYF.

This clone was seen more than once but under ten times. This chain uses TRBV19 with TRBJ2-1, with 7 bases lining up with TRBD2. Germline V gene data show CDR1 as LNHDA and CDR2 as SQIVND (reference sequence). Trimming removed 6 bases from V and 7 bases from J; junction bases left unmatched: 18. The CDR3 spans 17 residues. CDR3 region: CASSSLAGRRGWNEQFF. The CDR3 DNA sequence: TGTGCCAGTAGCAGCCTAGCCGGGAGGCGAGGGTGGAATGAGCAGTTCTTC. Using reference TRBV19 and TRBJ2-1 for the parts outside the CDR3, the full variable domain is DGGITQSPKYLFRKEGQNVTLSCEQNLNHDAMYWYRQDPGQGLRLIYYSQIVNDFQKGDIAEGYSVSREKKESFPLTVTSAQKNPTAFYLCASSSLAGRRGWNEQFFGPGTRLTVL.

Turning to this clone: Other DNA sequences in this specimen translate into the identical CDR3. The CDR3, as DNA: TGCAGCGCCTCCGACAGGGATGGCTATGGCTACACCTTC. It encodes CSASDRDGYGYTF. This sequence joins TRBV29-1 and TRBJ1-2; the match to TRBD1 covers 7 bases. The J segment lost 4 bases and the V segment lost 7 bases, leaving 9 bases of the junction unmatched. The length of the CDR3 is 13 residues. Germline V gives CDR1 SQVTM, CDR2 ANQGSEA.

In this sample, this clone turned up a few times. The genes are TRBV5-1 and TRBJ2-7; D not certain. In germline, CDR1 is SGHRS, CDR2 YFSETQ. V was shortened by 9 bases and J by 5 bases, with 3 bases between the two germline ends. The CDR3 runs 8 residues. The DNA for the CDR3 is TGCGCCAACAACGAGCAGTACTTC. Translated: CANNEQYF.

The chain combines TRBV10-2 with TRBJ1-2, with D tentatively TRBD1 (6 bases). Germline V lookup: CDR1 WSHSY, CDR2 SAAADI. This CDR3 spans 17 amino acids. Trimming left V 0 bases short and J 6 bases short, with 20 bases between. The CDR3 DNA reads as TGCGCCAGCAGTGAGTCGTTTACAGGGTCATCGGTTCATGGCTACACCTTC. Its protein product is CASSESFTGSSVHGYTF.